This T cell receptor beta chain was identified during a study of cytomegalovirus exposure and HLA in healthy donors. On the study more broadly: As released early, the data held 80 million to 90 million unique TCRs from HLA-typed donors. Overall study results and limits: The classifier reportedly diagnosed cytomegalovirus status with high sensitivity and specificity.

Healthy bone marrow donors made up the donor group. This clone was detected a few times. Its antigen is still unknown. With 60 Vbeta and 13 Jbeta primers, the PCR was carried out. Profiling relied on immunoSEQ multiplex PCR, and the TCRdb table lists in-frame clones only, not all of them. The table shows under 70,000 clones, with 55% to 80% occurring only once. This CDR3 has 13 residues. V lost 2 bases and J 5 bases, leaving 10 bases between the germline ends. Germline V gene data show CDR1 as SSHAT and CDR2 as FNYEAQ (reference sequence). This chain uses TRBV7-7 with TRBJ2-7; D is unresolved. The TCR sequence derives from a woman between 25 and 40 years old in good health and CMV-seronegative. What was sequenced was PBMCs. CDR3 DNA sequence: TGTGCCAGCAGCTTAAATCCAGGCCACGAGCAGTACTTC. Its translation: CASSLNPGHEQYF.